The T cell receptor (beta chain) under discussion was sequenced for a study of beta chain features in type 1 diabetes. Study-level results: An over-representation of cells with high TCR expression could result from cDNA sequencing.

The CDR3 contains 17 residues. The V gene's germline CDR1 is LGHNA and CDR2 YNFKEQ. Trimming took 2 bases from V and 9 from J, leaving 23 bases between them. On this clone: Its matching antigen is unknown.

Expressed TCRB transcripts were sequenced because the entire RNA isolate underwent reverse transcription. TCRdb keeps only in-frame clones here, not all; method: immunoSEQ multiplex PCR. Of about 900,000 clones in the sample, about a sixth are singletons; the top ten hold 0.023%. Post-sort purity exceeded 95% for all sorted populations. The receptor was derived from a woman younger than 35 in good health. Sequencing was carried out using naive CD4+ T cells from blood. The chain recombines TRBV4-2 with TRBJ1-3; possibly TRBD1 for D (6 bases). The CDR3 region has the DNA TGTGCCAGCAGCCAACGAATCACGGGGGGCCCGGGGTCCACCATATATTTT. This translates into CASSQRITGGPGSTIYF.